This T cell receptor (beta chain) is from a study of blood T cell repertoires in COVID-19. The overall study: COVID-19 samples, acute and convalescent, were from the United States, Italy and Spain. The analysed material was cDNA or gDNA that came from T cells, B-cell-depleted T cells, or PBMCs.

CDR3 length: 12 residues. Source study methods: Reference gene primers were amplified, and this amplification served to estimate nucleated cell counts. Here immunoSEQ multiplex PCR was the method, and the copy in TCRdb shows in-frame clones only, minus some. V and J calls and clone size follow that table, whereas D and trimming were derived from the DNA. The sample contains hundreds of thousands of clones, about 87% of which appear only once. The TCR sequence derives from a woman aged 45-60 years who had recovered from COVID-19. The chain is built from TRBV21-1 and TRBJ2-1; TRBD2, the table's D call, lacks a check against the DNA. TRBV21-1 has pseudogene status. The sample comprised peripheral blood. CDR3 protein: CAIHVEVDEQFF. DNA for the CDR3: TGTGCCATCCACGTTGAGGTCGATGAGCAGTTCTTC.